The clone carrying this T cell receptor (beta chain) showed up many times. TCR beta CDR3 regions were amplified from RNA. The primer set for the first-round RT-PCR of the TCR CDR3 was HTBI. TCRdb used MiXCR to reprocess the multiplex PCR reads, holding one entry per CDR3 protein. Altogether about 640,000 distinct CDR3 sequences are present, less than 25% being singletons, with the ten largest covering around a third. The sample is drawn from a study of T cells in Graves' hyperthyroidism and ophthalmopathy. This TCR was recovered from a man younger than 40 with Graves' ophthalmopathy. Sequenced material: blood.

The CDR3 nucleotides read TGTGCCTGGATGAAGAGCGGGTTCCAAGAGACCCAGTACTTC. Translated: CAWMKSGFQETQYF. The chain carries TRBV30 and TRBJ2-5; weak D call: TRBD2 (6 bases). The CDR3 contains 14 residues. The germline gives CDR1 GTSNPN, CDR2 SVGIG (reference sequence). The V gene lost 4 bases and the J gene lost 1 base, with 13 bases spanning the gap.